What follows is one T cell receptor (beta chain) and its context. What it binds is not known. This entry belongs to a study of shared clonotypes between healthy human individuals. Study summary: Researchers assigned three CD4 naive, three CD4 memory, two CD8 naive and one CD8 memory plate to each donor.

Donors comprised healthy HIV-negative adults lacking recent acute infections or vaccinations. This CDR3 spans 14 amino acids. After removal of 2 bases from V and 5 bases from J, the junction contained 7 bases not matched to a gene. The V gene's germline CDR1 is SGDLS and CDR2 YYNGEE. How the authors handled the data: Filtering of immunoSEQ junctional sequences could not match full-length read filtering. TCRdb's copy holds only in-frame clones and misses some; the assay was immunoSEQ multiplex PCR. The DNA gave D and trimming, while V, J and clone size come from that table. This table has 980,000 or so clones, over 75% appearing once. Study-level results: Among non-shared clonotypes, generation probabilities were lower than among those shared by all four donors.

Sequenced material: memory CD4+ T cells sorted from blood. Sample subset: CD45RA-negative fraction. V and J are TRBV9 and TRBJ2-7, with TRBD2 identical over 7 bases. This TCR was recovered from a man between 18 and 35 years old in good health. CDR3 in DNA: TGTGCCAGCAGCGTCCGCGGGAGTTTCCACGAGCAGTACTTC. Residues: CASSVRGSFHEQYF. The whole variable domain, filled in from reference TRBV9 and TRBJ2-7, reads DSGVTQTPKHLITATGQRVTLRCSPRSGDLSVYWYQQSLDQGLQFLIQYYNGEERAKGNILERFSAQQFPDLHSELNLSSLELGDSALYFCASSVRGSFHEQYFGPGTRLTVT.